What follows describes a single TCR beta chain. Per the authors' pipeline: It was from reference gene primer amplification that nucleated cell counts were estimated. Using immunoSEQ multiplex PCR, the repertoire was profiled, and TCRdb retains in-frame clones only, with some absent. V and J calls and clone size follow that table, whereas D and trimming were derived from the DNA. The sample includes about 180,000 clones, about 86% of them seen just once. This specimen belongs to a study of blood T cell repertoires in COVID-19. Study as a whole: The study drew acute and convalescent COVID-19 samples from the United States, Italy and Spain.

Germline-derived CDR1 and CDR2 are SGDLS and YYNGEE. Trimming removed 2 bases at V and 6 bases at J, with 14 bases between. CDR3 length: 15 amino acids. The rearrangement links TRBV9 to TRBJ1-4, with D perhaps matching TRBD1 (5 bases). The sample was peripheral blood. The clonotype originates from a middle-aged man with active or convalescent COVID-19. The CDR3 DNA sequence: TGTGCCAGCAGCGTCGCGGCCGCCAGGGATGAAAAACTGTTTTTT. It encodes CASSVAAARDEKLFF.